Below, 18 T cell receptor beta chains from the same sample are listed, as sequenced in a study of post-analysis software for immune sequencing data. Study conclusions and caveats: TRBV5-6, TRBV5-1 and TRBV20-1 were among a few TRBV segments more frequent in patients than controls.

The antigens for these receptors are not known. The library was made from cDNA and included unique molecular identifiers. TCRdb passed the PCR reads through MiXCR, listing each CDR3 protein once. Among hundreds of thousands of distinct CDR3 sequences listed, around 27% were seen once. Sequenced: blood. The receptor set was obtained from a girl aged 5-17 years with multiple sclerosis.

V gene TRBV28 combines with J gene TRBJ2-7, with 10 positions matching TRBD2. The germline V gene has CDR1 MDHEN and CDR2 SYDVKM. This CDR3 has 15 residues. V lost 4 bases to trimming and J lost 2 bases; unmatched junction nucleotides: 5. CDR3 DNA: TGTGCCAGCAGTTCCTGGACTAGCGGAACCTACGAGCAGTACTTC. This encodes CASSSWTSGTYEQYF.

This sequence joins TRBV28 and TRBJ2-1, with D possibly matching TRBD2 (6 bases). Between the trimmed V and J ends, which lost 5 bases and 6 bases, there was a span of 14 bases. The V gene's germline CDR1 is MDHEN and CDR2 SYDVKM. There are 14 residues in the CDR3. CDR3 protein: CASSPGLWSNEQFF. DNA for the CDR3: TGTGCCAGCAGTCCGGGACTGTGGAGCAATGAGCAGTTCTTC. Filled out from reference TRBV28 and TRBJ2-1, the complete variable domain reads DVKVTQSSRYLVKRTGEKVFLECVQDMDHENMFWYRQDPGLGLRLIYFSYDVKMKEKGDIPEGYSVSREKKERFSLILESASTNQTSMYLCASSPGLWSNEQFFGPGTRLTVL.

This rearrangement joins TRBV7-8 to TRBJ2-3; D might be TRBD2 (5 bases). Trimming left V 3 bases short and J 10 bases short, with 11 bases between. CDR3 length: 12 residues. The germline V gene encodes CDR1 SGHVS and CDR2 FQNEAQ. For the CDR3, the DNA is TGTGCCAGCAGCTTTGAAGCGGATGCGCAGTATTTT. Encoded protein: CASSFEADAQYF.

Ten or more counts support this clonotype. The J gene is TRBJ2-5, the V gene TRBV10-3, with a possible D match to TRBD2 (5 bases). The CDR3 has 14 residues. Germline V CDR1 and CDR2: ENHRY, SYGVKD. Trimming stripped 7 bases from V and 1 base from J, with 13 bases between. The CDR3 protein is CAITPDRGQETQYF. The CDR3 nucleotides read TGTGCCATCACTCCCGACCGGGGCCAAGAGACCCAGTACTTC.

CDR3 nucleotide sequence: TGTGCCAGCAGTCCTATCTCAGGGGTTGTGGGCACAGATACGCAGTATTTT. Protein product: CASSPISGVVGTDTQYF. V and J are TRBV27 and TRBJ2-3, with a tentative D call TRBD1 (6 bases). The V gene lost 5 bases and the J gene lost 1 base, with 19 bases spanning the gap. The CDR3 covers 17 residues. Germline loops: CDR1 MNHEY, CDR2 SMNVEV (reference sequence).

The chain is built from TRBV20-1 and TRBJ2-5; D gene unclear. The germline V and J ends were trimmed by 4 bases and 7 bases, with 19 bases remaining between them. The CDR3 runs to 14 residues. CDR1 and CDR2 (germline): DFQATT, SNEGSKA (reference sequence). As DNA, the CDR3 is TGCAGTGCTATAGTACCGTGGGTTCTACGGACCCAGTACTTC. As protein: CSAIVPWVLRTQYF.

This chain connects TRBV5-6 to TRBJ1-6; D may be TRBD1 (6 bases). The CDR3 contains 19 residues. V lost 4 bases, J lost 0 bases, and 20 bases lay in between. Germline values: CDR1 SGHDT, CDR2 YYEEEE. The CDR3, as DNA: TGTGCCAGCAGCCAACCTTCCGGGACACCGAGCTCCTATAATTCACCCCTCCACTTT. Its translation: CASSQPSGTPSSYNSPLHF.

V usage is TRBV11-2 and J usage is TRBJ2-5, with TRBD1 as a possible D gene (6 bases). Germline CDR1 SGHAT, CDR2 FQNNGV. V lost 1 base, J lost 2 bases, and 11 bases lay in between. The CDR3 is 15 residues long. This CDR3 is CASSLAIGQQETQYF. Written as DNA, the CDR3 is TGTGCCAGCAGCTTAGCCATAGGACAGCAAGAGACCCAGTACTTC. The complete variable domain, with remaining parts taken from reference TRBV11-2 and TRBJ2-5, reads EAGVAQSPRYKIIEKRQSVAFWCNPISGHATLYWYQQILGQGPKLLIQFQNNGVVDDSQLPKDRFSAERLKGVDSTLKIQPAKLEDSAVYLCASSLAIGQQETQYFGPGTRLLVL.

This clonotype was found a few times. The chain combines TRBV28 with TRBJ2-2, with 10 nucleotides matching TRBD2. The germline gives CDR1 MDHEN, CDR2 SYDVKM. After removal of 6 bases from V and 4 bases from J, the junction contained 2 bases not matched to a gene. There are 14 residues in the CDR3. CDR3 bases: TGTGCCAGCAGGGCTAGCGGGAGCACCGGGGAGCTGTTTTTT. It encodes CASRASGSTGELFF. The whole variable domain, remainder taken from reference TRBV28 and TRBJ2-2, is DVKVTQSSRYLVKRTGEKVFLECVQDMDHENMFWYRQDPGLGLRLIYFSYDVKMKEKGDIPEGYSVSREKKERFSLILESASTNQTSMYLCASRASGSTGELFFGEGSRLTVL.

The sample holds many counts of this clonotype. The rearrangement uses TRBV7-2 and TRBJ2-1; D might be TRBD1 (5 bases). Germline CDR1 reads SGHTA; CDR2 reads FQGNSA. This CDR3 region has 13 residues. Trimming took off 2 bases at V and 8 bases at J, with 10 bases between the two ends. CDR3 amino acids: CASSLLVGDEQFF. The CDR3 nucleotides read TGTGCCAGCAGCTTATTAGTAGGGGATGAGCAGTTCTTC.

J is TRBJ2-2 and V is TRBV4-1; D is perhaps TRBD1 (6 bases). The CDR3 has 14 amino acids. Germline loops: CDR1 MGHRA, CDR2 YSYEKL. Trimming left V 1 base short and J 4 bases short, with 7 bases between. The CDR3 nucleotides are TGCGCCAGCAGCCAAGGCAGGGGCACCGGGGAGCTGTTTTTT. Residues: CASSQGRGTGELFF.

This clonotype has more than one count but fewer than ten. V usage is TRBV7-9 and J usage is TRBJ2-7; D gene unclear. The CDR3 runs to 14 residues. The V end lost 4 bases, the J end lost 0 bases, and 10 bases lay between the germline ends. Germline V CDR1 and CDR2: SEHNR, FQNEAQ (reference sequence). The CDR3 loop is CASSSITSSYEQYF. DNA for the CDR3: TGTGCCAGCAGCTCGATAACGAGCTCCTACGAGCAGTACTTC.

The chain links TRBV28 to TRBJ2-5, with D maybe TRBD2 (7 bases). The V end lost 8 bases, the J end lost 11 bases, and 24 bases lay between the germline ends. The germline V gene encodes CDR1 MDHEN and CDR2 SYDVKM. The CDR3 covers 14 residues. The CDR3 coding sequence is TGTGCCAGCCTAGGGGGGGCCTCCCACAATGAGCAGTACTTC. Translation: CASLGGASHNEQYF.

This clonotype has just one count. The chain couples TRBV3-1 to TRBJ1-2, with 8 bases identical to TRBD1. The V and J ends lost 4 bases and 4 bases, in that order; junction bases with no gene match: 14. Germline CDR1 is LGHDT and CDR2 is YNNKEL (reference sequence). The CDR3 has 17 residues. The CDR3 reads CASSPSPGQGRGYGYTF. The CDR3 bases are TGTGCCAGCAGCCCAAGCCCTGGACAGGGCAGGGGCTATGGCTACACCTTC.

Concerning this clonotype: At one of its ends the junction is not consistent with the germline gene, which may arise from a read error. The rearrangement links TRBV20-1 to TRBJ2-4, with D uncertain. CDR3 length equals 16 residues. Looked up from germline, CDR1 is DFQATT and CDR2 is SNEGSKA (reference sequence). The CDR3 sequence: CSAREPTALAKNIQYF. The CDR3 coding sequence is TGCAGTGCTCGAGAACCTACAGCCCTAGCCAAAAACATTCAGTACTTC.

The rearrangement uses TRBV20-1 and TRBJ2-3, with 12 nucleotides matching TRBD2. Losses at the gene ends were 7 bases for V and 7 bases for J; bases not matched to a gene: 12. There are 15 residues in the CDR3. The germline CDR1 and CDR2 sequences are DFQATT and SNEGSKA (reference sequence). The CDR3 region has the DNA TGCAGTGTCAAACCGACTAGCGGGGGTGAAAATACGCAGTATTTT. Encoded protein: CSVKPTSGGENTQYF.

This clonotype was observed a handful of times. The gene calls are TRBV21-1 and TRBJ2-1. TRBV21-1 is classified as a pseudogene. The CDR3 length is 17 residues. DNA for the CDR3: TGTGCCAGCAGCCCTTTCGTCCAACGGAGAGCGAACTGTGAGCAGTTCTTC. It specifies CASSPFVQRRANCEQFF.

Comments on this clonotype: It may be a read error: a sequence one base away is much more abundant. V and J are TRBV7-2 and TRBJ2-7; weak D call: TRBD1 (6 bases). Germline lookup yields CDR1 SGHTA and CDR2 FQGNSA. The CDR3 extends over 13 amino acids. Between the trimmed V and J ends, which lost 4 bases and 8 bases, there was a span of 15 bases. CDR3 amino acids: CASSSLRGYKQYF. CDR3 sequence (DNA): TGTGCCAGCAGCTCCCTAAGGGGGTACAAGCAGTACTTC. Complete variable domain (other parts from reference TRBV7-2 and TRBJ2-7): GAGVSQSPSNKVTEKGKDVELRCDPISGHTALYWYRQSLGQGLEFLIYFQGNSAPDKSGLPSDRFSAERTGGSVSTLTIQRTQQEDSAVYLCASSSLRGYKQYFGPGTRLTVT.